One and the same sample provided the 25 T cell receptor beta chains below, sequenced in a study of molecular identifiers for immune sequencing clone quantification (dated by TCRdb to 2017 to 2018). Libraries were made using PCR. The data were produced on a NextSeq 500. TCRdb's own reprocessing of the public reads used fastp at Q25 and MiXCR and kept productive beta chains. Every CDR3 protein is listed once, alongside the most common genes and DNA of its rows. Counted in this sample were roughly 10,000 distinct CDR3 sequences; under 25% of them appeared once. The top ten clones comprise roughly 1.5% of the sample. Sequenced material: naive CD8+ T cells from blood, with Jurkat cell RNA spiked in. The cell subset or site label of this sample denotes: FACS-sorted CD8+CD4-CCR7+CD45RA+ naive T cells. The receptors come from a human donor in good health. Some libraries in this study had Jurkat cell RNA spiked in.

This clonotype has ten or more counts. This chain links TRBV20-1 with TRBJ2-3; the D call may be TRBD1 or TRBD2 (5 bases each). There are 14 residues in the CDR3. V lost 0 bases and J lost 5, with 12 bases in between. The V gene's germline CDR1 is DFQATT and CDR2 SNEGSKA (reference sequence). CDR3 residues: CSARDRAGRDTQYF. In DNA, the CDR3 is TGCAGTGCTAGAGATCGGGCAGGGAGAGATACGCAGTATTTT.

This clonotype is medium-sized in the sample. This rearrangement joins TRBV20-1 to TRBJ2-7, with a possible D match to TRBD2 (5 bases). The CDR3 is made up of 12 amino acids. The V gene's germline CDR1 is DFQATT and CDR2 SNEGSKA (reference sequence). Between the trimmed V and J ends, which lost 2 bases and 4 bases, there was a span of 9 bases. In nucleotides, the CDR3 is TGCAGTGCTAGACTGACTACGTACGAGCAGTACTTC. This translates into CSARLTTYEQYF.

The table lists this clonotype with many counts. The rearrangement joins TRBV20-1 to TRBJ2-3, with 8 nucleotides matching TRBD2. The CDR3 covers 17 residues. Germline assignment: CDR1 DFQATT and CDR2 SNEGSKA (reference sequence). V was pared by 2 bases and J by 0 bases, with 10 bases of the junction left unmatched. The CDR3 here is CSARSPTSETSTDTQYF. The DNA for the CDR3 is TGCAGTGCTAGAAGCCCGACTAGCGAGACTAGCACAGATACGCAGTATTTT.

Many counts were recorded for this clonotype. The genes are TRBV5-4 and TRBJ2-3; D ambiguous. Deletions cut 3 bases from V and 5 bases from J, with 13 bases between. CDR3 length equals 14 residues. Germline CDR1 and CDR2: SGHNT and YYREEE (reference sequence). CDR3 protein: CASSSGEGRDTQYF. The CDR3 DNA sequence: TGTGCCAGCAGCTCGGGTGAAGGGCGAGATACGCAGTATTTT.

The table lists this clonotype with a few counts. The chain carries TRBV6-2 or TRBV6-3 and TRBJ2-1, with TRBD1 identical over 8 bases. Trimming at V came to 6 bases and at J to 4 bases, leaving 14 bases not matched to a gene. The CDR3 loop spans 17 amino acids. CDR1 is MNHEY and CDR2 is SVGEGT in the germline V gene. CDR3 in amino acids: CASRAWTGPKSYNEQFF. CDR3 coding DNA: TGTGCCAGCAGGGCCTGGACAGGGCCAAAAAGTTACAATGAGCAGTTCTTC.

This clonotype was detected many times. The J gene is TRBJ2-6, the V gene TRBV15; D could derive from TRBD1 or TRBD2 (5 bases each). Trimming stripped 3 bases from V and 1 base from J, with 22 bases between. From germline, CDR1 is LNHNV and CDR2 YYDKDF (reference sequence). This CDR3 is built from 20 residues. CDR3 bases: TGTGCCACCAGCAGTGACGAGGTTGGGGGTGTTTTTTCTGGGGCCAACGTCCTGACTTTC. Translation: CATSSDEVGGVFSGANVLTF. Variable domain in full (rest from reference TRBV15 and TRBJ2-6): DAMVIQNPRYQVTQFGKPVTLSCSQTLNHNVMYWYQQKSSQAPKLLFHYYDKDFNNEADTPDNFQSRRPNTSFCFLDIRSPGLGDTAMYLCATSSDEVGGVFSGANVLTFGAGSRLTVL.

The chain carries TRBV27 and TRBJ1-6, with D tentatively TRBD1 (6 bases). The CDR3 runs 15 residues. The germline CDR1 and CDR2 sequences are MNHEY and SMNVEV (reference sequence). V lost 6 bases and J lost 10, with 19 bases in between. CDR3 bases: TGTGCCAGCAGACAGGGACCCTCCTATAGGTCACCCCTCCACTTT. It translates to CASRQGPSYRSPLHF.

The chain links TRBV20-1 to TRBJ2-3; D is uncertain. The CDR3 extends over 14 amino acids. Germline CDR1 reads DFQATT; CDR2 reads SNEGSKA (reference sequence). Trimming removed 3 bases from V and 0 bases from J, with 10 bases in between. In DNA, the CDR3 is TGCAGTGCTAGGGTGGTGGATAGCACAGATACGCAGTATTTT. Translating gives CSARVVDSTDTQYF.

Concerning this clonotype itself: This could be a read error, since a much larger clone is one nucleotide away. V is TRBV2 and J is TRBJ2-1; no reliable D call. This CDR3 is built from 15 residues. V was cut by 8 bases and J by 8 bases, with 22 bases left in between. The germline V gene has CDR1 SNHLY and CDR2 FYNNEI. This CDR3 reads CASLQVISSADEQFF. As DNA, the CDR3 is TGTGCCAGCCTTCAAGTTATCAGCTCGGCTGATGAGCAGTTCTTC.

This clonotype is labeled medium-sized (0.01 to 0.1%). This chain connects TRBV5-1 to TRBJ2-1, with D hard to call. The CDR3 extends over 16 amino acids. Germline V gene data show CDR1 as SGHRS and CDR2 as YFSETQ. V lost 0 bases to trimming and J lost 0 bases, with 10 bases between them. In nucleotides, the CDR3 is TGCGCCAGCAGCTTGGGGGTAGGATACTCCTACAATGAGCAGTTCTTC. This gives the protein CASSLGVGYSYNEQFF.

The V gene is TRBV11-2, the J gene TRBJ1-4, with D tentatively TRBD1 (6 bases). Looked up from germline, CDR1 is SGHAT and CDR2 is FQNNGV. V was trimmed by 5 bases and J by 7 bases, leaving 17 bases between them. The CDR3 spans 15 residues. The CDR3 bases are TGTGCCAGCAGCCCCCTGTGGGGGGCGGGTGAAAAACTGTTTTTT. Translated, it gives CASSPLWGAGEKLFF.

This clonotype rates as medium-sized. The chain employs TRBV29-1 and TRBJ2-5, with TRBD1 as a possible D gene (7 bases). The CDR3 has 15 amino acids. The ends were cut back, 8 bases at V and 1 base at J, with 20 bases in the middle. From germline, CDR1 is SQVTM and CDR2 ANQGSEA. The CDR3 DNA follows: TGCAGCAACATCCCAGGAGGGGACAGCCAAGAGACCCAGTACTTC. Protein: CSNIPGGDSQETQYF.

This clonotype appeared a few times. V usage is TRBV2 and J usage is TRBJ2-2; D not certain. Trimming cost V 3 bases and J 5 bases, with 4 bases left between them. Looked up from germline, CDR1 is SNHLY and CDR2 is FYNNEI. The CDR3 spans 12 residues. CDR3 in DNA: TGTGCCAGCAGTGAGGAGACCGGGGAGCTGTTTTTT. Encoded protein: CASSEETGELFF.

This clonotype was picked up many times. V and J are TRBV21-1 and TRBJ2-5; the D call TRBD2 from the table was never checked on the DNA. TRBV21-1 is reported as a pseudogene. CDR3 length: 15 amino acids. Here the CDR3 DNA reads TGTGCCAGCAGCAAAGCGGGCGGCAGGGGAGAGACCCAGTACTTC. It encodes CASSKAGGRGETQYF.

This clonotype is categorized as medium-sized (0.01 to 0.1%). V and J are TRBV7-2 and TRBJ2-2, with TRBD1 as a possible D gene (5 bases). CDR1 and CDR2 (germline): SGHTA, FQGNSA. The CDR3 covers 15 residues. Trimming cost V 3 bases and J 5 bases, with 13 bases left between them. The CDR3, as DNA: TGTGCCAGCAGCTTTTACCTCAAGGGGACCGGGGAGCTGTTTTTT. This translates into CASSFYLKGTGELFF.

This clonotype rates as medium-sized. The chain's CDR3 is CASSPLAESTDTQYF. The CDR3 DNA follows: TGTGCCAGCAGCCCCCTGGCGGAAAGCACAGATACGCAGTATTTT. The chain links TRBV5-6 to TRBJ2-3; no definite D call. The germline V gene has CDR1 SGHDT and CDR2 YYEEEE. The CDR3 spans 15 residues. Trimming took off 4 bases at V and 0 bases at J, with 12 bases between the two ends.

This clonotype is categorized as medium-sized (0.01 to 0.1%). The chain couples TRBV6-6 to TRBJ2-3, with D perhaps assigned TRBD1 or TRBD2 (5 bases each). V lost 7 bases and J 2 bases, leaving 19 bases between the germline ends. Germline V gene sequence: CDR1 MNHNY, CDR2 SVGAGI (reference sequence). The CDR3 has 16 residues. CDR3 DNA: TGTGCCAGCATCGGAACGGGGCTCACGAACACAGATACGCAGTATTTT. It specifies CASIGTGLTNTDTQYF.

This clonotype was seen repeatedly, ten times or more. A much bigger clone sits one base away, suggesting this may be a read error. The gene calls are TRBV6-5 and TRBJ2-7; the D gene is possibly TRBD2 (5 bases). CDR1 is MNHEY and CDR2 is SVGAGI in the germline V gene. This CDR3 spans 14 amino acids. Trimming cost V 5 bases and J 0 bases, with 11 bases left between them. The CDR3 loop reads CASSRGESSYEQYF. The CDR3 DNA follows: TGTGCCAGCAGTCGGGGAGAGAGCTCCTACGAGCAGTACTTC.

The table lists this clonotype with a few counts. At one end, the junction sequence differs from germline, possibly due to a read error. This chain connects TRBV30 to TRBJ1-1, with 7 positions matching TRBD1. From germline, CDR1 is GTSNPN and CDR2 SVGIG (reference sequence). The CDR3 runs to 14 residues. The CDR3 region is CAWSVLQGGTETFF. The CDR3 bases are TGTGCCTGGAGTGTACTCCAGGGGGGGACTGAAACTTTCTTT.

Concerning this clonotype: Without the conserved terminal phenylalanine or tryptophan, this CDR3 likely stems from a read error. The gene calls are TRBV19 and TRBJ2-7; perhaps D is TRBD1 or TRBD2 (5 bases each). The V end lost 3 bases, the J end lost 4 bases, and 16 bases lay between the germline ends. This CDR3 contains 15 residues. CDR1 and CDR2 (germline): LNHDA, SQIVND (reference sequence). The CDR3 here is CASSIGAESPYEQYY. The CDR3 DNA reads as TGTGCCAGTAGTATCGGGGCGGAGAGCCCATACGAGCAGTACTAC.

This clonotype rates as medium-sized (0.01 to 0.1%). V is TRBV20-1 and J is TRBJ2-3, with D unresolved. Deletions cut 0 bases from V and 2 bases from J, with 6 bases between. The CDR3 consists of 13 residues. The germline V gene encodes CDR1 DFQATT and CDR2 SNEGSKA (reference sequence). The CDR3 bases are TGCAGTGCTAGAGACCCCGACACAGATACGCAGTATTTT. Residues: CSARDPDTDTQYF.

By share, this clonotype ranks as medium-sized. The V gene is TRBV4-1, the J gene TRBJ1-3, with D maybe TRBD1 (5 bases). Germline V gives CDR1 MGHRA, CDR2 YSYEKL. With 4 bases removed from V and 2 bases from J, the gap between germline ends came to 12 bases. This CDR3 spans 15 amino acids. CDR3 sequence reads: CASSPYGGTGNTIYF. CDR3 bases: TGCGCCAGCAGCCCTTACGGGGGGACTGGAAACACCATATATTTT.

There are many counts of this clonotype. The chain recombines TRBV7-6 with TRBJ2-6, with D unclear. Germline CDR1 and CDR2: SGHVS and FNYEAQ. Trimming shortened V by 4 bases and J by 4 bases, and 11 bases separated the two germline ends. CDR3 length equals 15 residues. CDR3 protein: CASSSTSSGANVLTF. DNA for the CDR3: TGTGCCAGCAGCTCGACATCGTCCGGGGCCAACGTCCTGACTTTC.

Worth noting for this clonotype: Without the conserved terminal phenylalanine or tryptophan, this CDR3 likely stems from a read error. The genes are TRBV4-3 and TRBJ2-5; D is perhaps TRBD1 (6 bases). The CDR3 has 15 amino acids. The germline V gene has CDR1 LGHNA and CDR2 YSLEER. The CDR3 coding sequence is TGCGCCAGCGGCCAAGAAGGGGGTATCCAAGAGACCCAGTACTCC. This sequence encodes CASGQEGGIQETQYS.

This clonotype ranks as medium-sized. The chain combines TRBV16 with TRBJ1-1; TRBD1 aligns across 8 bases. Germline V gene data show CDR1 as KGHSY and CDR2 as FQNENV. After removal of 8 bases from V and 8 bases from J, the junction contained 7 bases not matched to a gene. The CDR3 has 12 residues. The CDR3: CASCPRDREAFF. CDR3 DNA sequence: TGTGCCAGCTGCCCCCGGGACAGGGAAGCTTTCTTT.